A selection of T cell receptor beta chains follows, all from one sample in a study of blood T cell repertoires in COVID-19. Assay: immunoSEQ multiplex PCR; the TCRdb copy retains only in-frame clones and omits some. The repertoire holds approximately 210,000 clones, with about 80% as singletons. The sequencing input was peripheral blood. These receptors originate from a woman between 35 and 50 years old with active or convalescent COVID-19. Each CDR3 is given without its conserved first and last residue.

CDR3aa: ASSRTGSDEKLF
v_gene: TRBV7-2
j_gene: TRBJ1-4

CDR3aa: ASRRRSEAF
v_gene: TRBV12-3/TRBV12-4
j_gene: TRBJ1-1

CDR3aa: ATSVGAEAF
v_gene: TRBV24-1
j_gene: TRBJ1-1

CDR3aa: ASSSLGQGSNEQF
v_gene: TRBV18
j_gene: TRBJ2-1

CDR3aa: ASSRDRDGKNIQY
v_gene: TRBV6-5
j_gene: TRBJ2-4

CDR3aa: ASSIGTGLRLRQF
v_gene: TRBV19
j_gene: TRBJ2-1

CDR3aa: ASSLPAVYEQY
v_gene: TRBV5-1
j_gene: TRBJ2-7

CDR3aa: AWSVGLTGGKNGYT
v_gene: TRBV30
j_gene: TRBJ1-2

CDR3aa: ASSRGTSGSTDTQY
v_gene: TRBV7-9
j_gene: TRBJ2-3

CDR3aa: ASSLGPGLPHEQF
v_gene: TRBV5-1
j_gene: TRBJ2-1

CDR3aa: ASSSRGQENNEQF
v_gene: TRBV19
j_gene: TRBJ2-1

CDR3aa: ASSPLQGDEKLF
v_gene: TRBV18
j_gene: TRBJ1-4

CDR3aa: AWNEGTGAEKLF
v_gene: TRBV30
j_gene: TRBJ1-4

CDR3aa: ASSQDSQGYQPQH
v_gene: TRBV3-1/TRBV3-2
j_gene: TRBJ1-5

CDR3aa: ASTWASNYGYT
v_gene: TRBV12-3/TRBV12-4
j_gene: TRBJ1-2

CDR3aa: ASSPPPGGSPLH
v_gene: TRBV6-6
j_gene: TRBJ1-6

CDR3aa: ASSSEGTGWTEQF
v_gene: TRBV7-9
j_gene: TRBJ2-1

CDR3aa: ASSSRITSGGASVNEQF
v_gene: TRBV11-2
j_gene: TRBJ2-1

CDR3aa: ASSYQPDVDRGEAF
v_gene: TRBV6-5
j_gene: TRBJ1-1

CDR3aa: ASSLSTSGRVKQF
v_gene: TRBV6-5
j_gene: TRBJ2-1

CDR3aa: AISESTTDDNYGYT
v_gene: TRBV10-3
j_gene: TRBJ1-2

CDR3aa: ASSYPPGAGQETQY
v_gene: TRBV6-5
j_gene: TRBJ2-5

CDR3aa: ASSQGKGQGANEQF
v_gene: TRBV4-3
j_gene: TRBJ2-1

CDR3aa: ASSELGGTYNEQF
v_gene: TRBV25-1
j_gene: TRBJ2-1

CDR3aa: ATGDRQKGSYNEQF
v_gene: TRBV24-1
j_gene: TRBJ2-1

CDR3aa: ASSLDKRGRRVETQY
v_gene: TRBV11-3
j_gene: TRBJ2-5

CDR3aa: ASSSLAENTGELF
v_gene: TRBV11-2
j_gene: TRBJ2-2

CDR3aa: ASSQQKGREQY
v_gene: TRBV4-3
j_gene: TRBJ2-7

CDR3aa: ASSLPTSGSLNNEQF
v_gene: TRBV7-9
j_gene: TRBJ2-1

CDR3aa: ASSFLGGGTDTQY
v_gene: TRBV27
j_gene: TRBJ2-3

CDR3aa: ASRQGGMNTEAF
v_gene: TRBV6-4
j_gene: TRBJ1-1

CDR3aa: ASSPPRQGTTEAF
v_gene: TRBV6-6
j_gene: TRBJ1-1

CDR3aa: ASSAATGADSPLH
v_gene: TRBV18
j_gene: TRBJ1-6

CDR3aa: ASSQDRGQGAVIQY
v_gene: TRBV4-2
j_gene: TRBJ2-4

CDR3aa: ATSGAGTVETQY
v_gene: TRBV24-1
j_gene: TRBJ2-5

CDR3aa: ASSIKAQGYEQY
v_gene: TRBV19
j_gene: TRBJ2-7

CDR3aa: ASSFKGGGDGGELF
v_gene: TRBV11-3
j_gene: TRBJ2-2